A selection of T cell receptor beta chains follows, all from one sample in a study of blood T cell repertoires in COVID-19. Using immunoSEQ multiplex PCR, the repertoire was profiled, and TCRdb retains in-frame clones only, with some absent. The sample records approximately 220,000 clones, roughly 84% being singletons. The sample taken for sequencing was peripheral blood. Receptors originate from a middle-aged man with acute or convalescent COVID-19. Each CDR3 is given with its conserved first and last residue. The order of the fields is clone size, D gene, J gene, V gene, CDR3 protein, CDR3 DNA. The D gene is left open where the match is weak. Only some rows state a clone size, as once, few, many or a class for expanded clones.

size: NA
D: NA
J: TRBJ1-1
V: TRBV21-1
CDR3: CASSPAAPNTEAFF
DNA: TGTGCCAGCAGCCCGGCGGCCCCGAACACTGAAGCTTTCTTT

size: NA
D: TRBD2
J: TRBJ2-3
V: TRBV7-9
CDR3: CASSQAGGVLIGTDTQYF
DNA: TGTGCCAGCAGCCAGGCGGGAGGGGTACTGATTGGCACAGATACGCAGTATTTT

size: NA
D: TRBD1
J: TRBJ1-1
V: TRBV6-6
CDR3: CASSYSRQGGNTEAFF
DNA: TGTGCCAGCAGTTACTCCAGACAGGGGGGGAACACTGAAGCTTTCTTT

size: NA
D: TRBD1
J: TRBJ1-4
V: TRBV7-9
CDR3: CAAAGDRAGEKLFF
DNA: TGTGCGGCTGCAGGGGACAGGGCGGGTGAAAAACTGTTTTTT

size: NA
D: NA
J: TRBJ1-2
V: TRBV11-2
CDR3: CASSFGSNYGYTF
DNA: TGTGCCAGCAGCTTCGGTTCGAACTATGGCTACACCTTC

size: NA
D: TRBD1
J: TRBJ1-2
V: TRBV12-3/TRBV12-4
CDR3: CASQGARGYTF
DNA: TGTGCCAGCCAGGGGGCCAGGGGCTACACCTTC

size: NA
D: NA
J: TRBJ2-1
V: TRBV2
CDR3: CASSEAPGWGEQFF
DNA: TGTGCCAGCAGTGAAGCTCCAGGGTGGGGTGAGCAGTTCTTC

size: NA
D: NA
J: TRBJ1-2
V: TRBV10-3
CDR3: CAISESGGRTNYGYTF
DNA: TGTGCCATCAGTGAGTCGGGGGGACGGACTAACTATGGCTACACCTTC

size: NA
D: TRBD1
J: TRBJ2-1
V: TRBV19
CDR3: CASSLTGQGTGTYNEQFF
DNA: TGTGCCAGTAGTCTGACGGGACAGGGCACGGGGACCTACAATGAGCAGTTCTTC

size: NA
D: NA
J: TRBJ2-7
V: TRBV16
CDR3: CASSQYARLSYEQYF
DNA: TGTGCCAGCAGCCAATACGCCAGGTTGAGTTACGAGCAGTACTTC

size: few
D: TRBD2
J: TRBJ2-3
V: TRBV7-9
CDR3: CASSSSGLADTQYF
DNA: TGTGCCAGCAGTAGTAGCGGGTTGGCAGATACGCAGTATTTT

size: NA
D: NA
J: TRBJ2-1
V: TRBV5-6
CDR3: CASRPLQVGLYNEQFF
DNA: TGTGCCAGCAGGCCTCTACAGGTCGGGCTTTACAATGAGCAGTTCTTC

size: NA
D: TRBD1
J: TRBJ2-5
V: TRBV19
CDR3: CASRRSGGWETQYF
DNA: TGTGCCAGTAGAAGATCAGGGGGCTGGGAGACCCAGTACTTC

size: NA
D: TRBD2
J: TRBJ2-1
V: TRBV19
CDR3: CASSTGAGGGPHNEQFF
DNA: TGTGCCAGTAGCACTGGGGCGGGAGGTGGTCCCCACAATGAGCAGTTCTTC

size: NA
D: TRBD1
J: TRBJ1-1
V: TRBV6-6
CDR3: CASSYQVGTGNTEAFF
DNA: TGTGCCAGCAGTTACCAAGTTGGGACAGGGAACACTGAAGCTTTCTTT

size: once
D: NA
J: TRBJ1-3
V: TRBV6-5
CDR3: CASSYSRGNTIYF
DNA: TGTGCCAGCAGTTACTCTCGGGGAAACACCATATATTTT

size: NA
D: NA
J: TRBJ1-6
V: TRBV7-2
CDR3: CASSLGAGVIDSPLHF
DNA: TGTGCCAGCAGCTTAGGGGCAGGGGTCATAGATTCACCCCTCCACTTT

size: NA
D: TRBD1
J: TRBJ1-2
V: TRBV30
CDR3: CAWTTQGTTSGYTF
DNA: TGTGCCTGGACGACACAGGGGACCACGAGTGGCTACACCTTC

size: NA
D: TRBD1
J: TRBJ1-3
V: TRBV28
CDR3: CASRGQGTGNTIYF
DNA: TGTGCCAGCAGAGGACAGGGAACCGGAAACACCATATATTTT

size: many
D: NA
J: TRBJ1-1
V: TRBV5-5
CDR3: CASSFMPSDTEAFF
DNA: TGTGCCAGCAGCTTCATGCCATCGGACACTGAAGCTTTCTTT

size: NA
D: NA
J: TRBJ1-5
V: TRBV28
CDR3: CASQAVNQPQHF
DNA: TGTGCCAGCCAAGCGGTGAATCAGCCCCAGCATTTT

size: NA
D: TRBD2
J: TRBJ2-2
V: TRBV18
CDR3: CASSPGVFAGDSTGELFF
DNA: TGTGCCAGCTCACCCGGGGTTTTTGCGGGAGATTCGACCGGGGAGCTGTTTTTT

size: NA
D: TRBD2
J: TRBJ2-1
V: TRBV29-1
CDR3: CSVVDPPGGNEQFF
DNA: TGCAGCGTTGTGGATCCGCCGGGAGGCAATGAGCAGTTCTTC

size: NA
D: TRBD1
J: TRBJ1-1
V: TRBV5-1
CDR3: CASSLGQGWAEAFF
DNA: TGCGCCAGCAGCCTCGGACAGGGCTGGGCTGAAGCTTTCTTT

size: NA
D: TRBD2
J: TRBJ2-1
V: TRBV19
CDR3: CASRGTSGPKDEQFF
DNA: TGTGCCAGTAGGGGGACTAGCGGGCCGAAAGATGAGCAGTTCTTC

size: NA
D: NA
J: TRBJ1-4
V: TRBV29-1
CDR3: CSVGGGADEKLFF
DNA: TGCAGCGTTGGTGGAGGGGCGGATGAAAAACTGTTTTTT

size: few
D: NA
J: TRBJ1-3
V: TRBV7-2
CDR3: CASSLAPYPGNTIYF
DNA: TGTGCCAGCAGCTTAGCACCCTACCCTGGAAACACCATATATTTT

size: NA
D: TRBD1
J: TRBJ1-1
V: TRBV29-1
CDR3: CSVGGQINTEAFF
DNA: TGCAGCGTTGGGGGACAGATAAACACTGAAGCTTTCTTT

size: many
D: NA
J: TRBJ1-2
V: TRBV30
CDR3: CAWNAGRYGYTF
DNA: TGTGCCTGGAATGCGGGGCGCTATGGCTACACCTTC

size: few
D: NA
J: TRBJ2-2
V: TRBV2
CDR3: CASSEAGAARELFF
DNA: TGTGCCAGCAGTGAAGCTGGGGCAGCTAGGGAGCTGTTTTTT

size: NA
D: NA
J: TRBJ2-6
V: TRBV24-1
CDR3: CATSDGGDRANVLTF
DNA: TGTGCCACCAGTGATGGAGGGGATAGGGCCAACGTCCTGACTTTC

size: NA
D: TRBD1
J: TRBJ1-1
V: TRBV13
CDR3: CASSLGRGQGNTEAFF
DNA: TGTGCCAGCAGCTTAGGACGGGGACAGGGGAACACTGAAGCTTTCTTT

size: NA
D: NA
J: TRBJ1-6
V: TRBV30
CDR3: CAWSGTAYNSPLHF
DNA: TGTGCCTGGAGTGGGACAGCCTATAATTCACCCCTCCACTTT

size: few
D: NA
J: TRBJ2-7
V: TRBV5-1
CDR3: CASSLPWERSYEQYF
DNA: TGCGCCAGCAGCCTGCCGTGGGAGCGAAGCTACGAGCAGTACTTC

size: NA
D: NA
J: TRBJ2-2
V: TRBV11-2
CDR3: CASSLRRDTGELFF
DNA: TGTGCCAGCAGCTTGCGCCGGGACACCGGGGAGCTGTTTTTT

size: once
D: NA
J: TRBJ2-7
V: TRBV30
CDR3: CAWSVLYEQYF
DNA: TGTGCCTGGAGTGTACTCTACGAGCAGTACTTC

size: once
D: NA
J: TRBJ2-3
V: TRBV6-6
CDR3: CASNTDTDTQYF
DNA: TGTGCCAGCAATACAGACACAGATACGCAGTATTTT

size: NA
D: TRBD1
J: TRBJ1-5
V: TRBV6-5
CDR3: CASSQAGQDQPQHF
DNA: TGTGCCAGCAGTCAGGCGGGACAGGATCAGCCCCAGCATTTT

size: NA
D: TRBD1
J: TRBJ1-6
V: TRBV5-4
CDR3: CASTSNRGSSPLHF
DNA: TGTGCCAGCACCAGCAACAGGGGATCCTCACCCCTCCACTTT

size: NA
D: TRBD1
J: TRBJ2-7
V: TRBV6-5
CDR3: CASRTGQGSANEQYF
DNA: TGTGCCAGCAGGACAGGACAGGGCTCCGCCAACGAGCAGTACTTC

size: NA
D: TRBD1
J: TRBJ2-3
V: TRBV30
CDR3: CAWIVQGTDTQYF
DNA: TGTGCCTGGATCGTACAGGGGACAGATACGCAGTATTTT

size: NA
D: NA
J: TRBJ1-2
V: TRBV5-6
CDR3: CASSLGLGAYGYTF
DNA: TGTGCCAGCAGCTTGGGGTTAGGGGCCTATGGCTACACCTTC

size: NA
D: TRBD1
J: TRBJ2-7
V: TRBV11-2
CDR3: CASSEEQGEKYF
DNA: TGTGCCAGCAGCGAAGAACAGGGGGAAAAGTACTTC